This TCR beta chain was found in a study of shared clonotypes between healthy human individuals. Study observations and caveats: Though the depth was large, rarefaction showed that sorted-subset sequencing was incomplete. Clonotype sharing across a few donors was observed for about 4.8% of naive CD4 clonotypes.

With respect to this clone: Its antigen remains unidentified.

In the CD4+ fraction, cells were divided into CD45RA+ naive and CD45RA-negative memory subsets. Sequencing used immunoSEQ multiplex PCR; TCRdb keeps in-frame clones, though not all of them. The sample shows 2,500,000 or so clones, approximately 92% of them seen only once. The receptor was isolated from a man aged 18 to 35 in good health. The sequenced sample consisted of naive CD4+ T cells sorted from blood. Regarding subset: CD45RA+ positively selected.

This CDR3 is CAISDNSHYEQYF. CDR3 coding DNA: TGTGCCATCAGTGACAACAGCCACTACGAGCAGTACTTC. This chain connects TRBV10-3 to TRBJ2-7; no definite D call. Trimming cost V 3 bases and J 3 bases, with 9 bases left between them. From germline, CDR1 is ENHRY and CDR2 SYGVKD. The CDR3 has 13 amino acids.